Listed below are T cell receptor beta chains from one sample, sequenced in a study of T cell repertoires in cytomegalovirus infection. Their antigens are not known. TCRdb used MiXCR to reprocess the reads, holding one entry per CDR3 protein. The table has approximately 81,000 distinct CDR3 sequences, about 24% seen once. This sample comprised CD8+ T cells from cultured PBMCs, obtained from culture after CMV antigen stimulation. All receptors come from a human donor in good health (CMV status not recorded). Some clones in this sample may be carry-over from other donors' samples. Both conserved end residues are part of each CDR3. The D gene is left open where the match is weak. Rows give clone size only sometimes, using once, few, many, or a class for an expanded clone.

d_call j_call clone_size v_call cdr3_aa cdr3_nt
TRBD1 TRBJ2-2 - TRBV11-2 CASTTLPTGGYTGELFF TGTGCCAGCACGACTCTACCGACAGGGGGCTACACCGGGGAGCTGTTTTTT
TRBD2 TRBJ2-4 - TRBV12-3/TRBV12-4 CASSLGGDLAENIQYF TGTGCCAGCAGTTTGGGGGGGGACCTAGCCGAAAACATTCAGTACTTC
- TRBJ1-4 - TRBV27 CASSPSPGEPDNEKLFF TGTGCCAGCAGCCCTAGCCCGGGAGAGCCAGATAATGAAAAACTGTTTTTT
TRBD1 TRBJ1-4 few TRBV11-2 CASSSDRGNEKLFF TGTGCCAGCAGCTCGGACAGGGGGAATGAAAAACTGTTTTTT
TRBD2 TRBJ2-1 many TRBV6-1 CASTPTSGRSNEQFF TGTGCCAGCACGCCGACTAGCGGGAGGAGCAATGAGCAGTTCTTC
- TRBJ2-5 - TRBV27 CASSSRGGRWETQYF TGTGCCAGCAGTTCGAGGGGGGGGCGGTGGGAGACCCAGTACTTC
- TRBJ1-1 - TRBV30 CAWIARGMNTEAFF TGTGCCTGGATCGCCCGGGGCATGAACACTGAAGCTTTCTTT
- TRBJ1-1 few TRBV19 CASSTPTSPRNTEAFF TGTGCCAGTAGTACCCCCACGAGCCCCAGGAACACTGAAGCTTTCTTT
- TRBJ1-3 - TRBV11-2 CASSSGTASGNTIYF TGTGCCAGCAGCAGTGGGACTGCCTCTGGAAACACCATATATTTT
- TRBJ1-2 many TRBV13 CASSPRGPYGYTF TGTGCCAGCAGCCCCCGGGGACCCTATGGCTACACCTTC
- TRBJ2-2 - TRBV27 CASSSGTYGVGELFF TGTGCCAGCAGCTCCGGGACATATGGGGTCGGGGAGCTGTTTTTT
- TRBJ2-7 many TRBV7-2 CASSPRDAVDEQYF TGTGCCAGCAGCCCCCGGGACGCCGTCGACGAGCAGTACTTC
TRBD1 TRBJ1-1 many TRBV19 CASSTRTGGMGTEAFF TGTGCCAGTAGTACCCGGACAGGCGGCATGGGGACTGAAGCTTTCTTT
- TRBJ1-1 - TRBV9 CASSVEGDTEAFF TGTGCCAGCAGCGTAGAAGGGGACACTGAAGCTTTCTTT
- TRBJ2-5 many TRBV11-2 CASSLGPRETQYF TGTGCCAGCAGCTTAGGCCCACGAGAGACCCAGTACTTC
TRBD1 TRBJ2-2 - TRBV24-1 CATSAHRGSGELFF TGTGCCACCAGTGCCCACAGGGGCTCCGGGGAGCTGTTTTTT
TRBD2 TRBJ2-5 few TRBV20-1 CSARSGLAGAETQYF TGCAGTGCTAGATCCGGACTAGCGGGAGCAGAGACCCAGTACTTC
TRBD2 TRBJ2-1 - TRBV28 CASSLLAGGRYNEQFF TGTGCCAGCAGTTTACTAGCGGGGGGTCGCTACAATGAGCAGTTCTTC
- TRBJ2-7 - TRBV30 CAWSVVDLAKQYF TGTGCCTGGAGTGTAGTGGATCTGGCCAAGCAGTACTTC
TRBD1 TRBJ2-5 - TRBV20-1 CSARDLTGIQETQYF TGCAGTGCTCGCGACTTGACAGGGATTCAAGAGACCCAGTACTTC
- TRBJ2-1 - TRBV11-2 CASSGAGIYNEQFF TGTGCCAGCAGCGGGGCGGGAATTTACAATGAGCAGTTCTTC